Below, 9 T cell receptor beta chains from the same sample are listed, as sequenced in a study of cytomegalovirus exposure and HLA in healthy donors. 60 Vbeta and 13 Jbeta primers were used in PCR. The data were produced by immunoSEQ multiplex PCR, yet TCRdb's version contains in-frame clones alone and is incomplete. The sample consists of about 200,000 clones, roughly 12% of them appearing once. The sequencing sample was made of PBMCs. The source is a man aged 45 to 65 in good health and CMV-seropositive.

This clone appeared a few times. The chain recombines TRBV6-5 with TRBJ1-6, with unresolved D. The CDR3 length is 13 residues. The germline CDR1 and CDR2 sequences are MNHEY and SVGAGI. Trimming stripped 4 bases from V and 10 bases from J, with 11 bases between. CDR3 nucleotide sequence: TGTGCCAGCAGTTCCGTTTTGGCCTCACCCCTCCACTTT. Translated, it gives CASSSVLASPLHF.

This clone came up many times. V gene TRBV4-3 combines with J gene TRBJ1-1; 9 nucleotides line up with TRBD1. There are 15 residues in the CDR3. Germline CDR1 and CDR2: LGHNA and YSLEER. V shed 4 bases and J 5 bases; nucleotides not matched to a gene: 8. The CDR3 nucleotides read TGCGCCAGCAGCCTAGACTTCGGACAGGGGACTGAAGCTTTCTTT. Amino acid sequence: CASSLDFGQGTEAFF.

In its sample, this clone was seen a few times. V usage is TRBV5-4 and J usage is TRBJ1-1; a possible D gene is TRBD1 (5 bases). CDR1 is SGHNT, CDR2 YYREEE, per germline (reference sequence). The V and J ends lost 1 base and 2 bases respectively, with 9 bases between them. The CDR3 spans 14 residues. The CDR3 DNA reads TGTGCCAGCAGCTTGCAAAGGGGAAACACTGAAGCTTTCTTT. Protein sequence: CASSLQRGNTEAFF.

This clone has just a few counts. This chain connects TRBV7-9 to TRBJ2-7; possibly TRBD1 for D (6 bases). V dropped 5 bases and J dropped 0 bases, with 11 bases sitting between them. In germline, CDR1 is SEHNR, CDR2 FQNEAQ (reference sequence). The CDR3 is made up of 14 amino acids. CDR3 sequence (DNA): TGTGCCAGCAGCCCCACAGGGAACTCCTACGAGCAGTACTTC. This encodes CASSPTGNSYEQYF.

The chain combines TRBV6-5 with TRBJ2-3; 10 nucleotides agree with TRBD1. In germline, CDR1 is MNHEY, CDR2 SVGAGI. V gave up 6 bases and J gave up 3 bases; unmatched junction bases: 3. CDR3 length: 14 amino acids. The CDR3 DNA follows: TGTGCCAGCAGCCGGGGACAGGGGACAGATACGCAGTATTTT. It specifies CASSRGQGTDTQYF.

V is TRBV5-4 and J is TRBJ2-7; perhaps TRBD2 as D (6 bases). Trimming cost V 9 bases and J 0 bases, with 13 bases left between them. The CDR3 is 13 residues long. Germline V CDR1 and CDR2: SGHNT, YYREEE (reference sequence). CDR3 sequence reads: CATGDSRSYEQYV. The CDR3 DNA reads as TGTGCCACCGGGGACTCCCGCTCCTACGAGCAGTACGTC.

The chain recombines TRBV5-1 with TRBJ2-5; 12 nucleotides line up with TRBD2. V lost 4 bases and J lost 5; bases outside the gene matches: 6. CDR1 SGHRS and CDR2 YFSETQ come from the germline V gene. The CDR3 loop spans 15 amino acids. CDR3 sequence reads: CASSPLAGGPETQYF. The DNA of the CDR3 is TGCGCCAGCAGCCCTCTAGCGGGGGGGCCCGAGACCCAGTACTTC.

This CDR3 reads CASSGQGGTEAFF. The CDR3 DNA is TGTGCCAGTAGTGGACAGGGAGGGACTGAAGCTTTCTTT. The rearrangement uses TRBV19 and TRBJ1-1; 8 positions match TRBD1. The CDR3 runs to 13 residues. V was clipped by 5 bases and J by 5 bases; unmatched bases: 4. Germline V CDR1 and CDR2: LNHDA, SQIVND (reference sequence). The complete variable domain, with remaining parts taken from reference TRBV19 and TRBJ1-1, reads DGGITQSPKYLFRKEGQNVTLSCEQNLNHDAMYWYRQDPGQGLRLIYYSQIVNDFQKGDIAEGYSVSREKKESFPLTVTSAQKNPTAFYLCASSGQGGTEAFFGQGTRLTVV.

The rearrangement links TRBV6-4 to TRBJ2-5; D might be TRBD1 (7 bases). Per the germline V gene, CDR1 is MRHNA and CDR2 is SNTAGT. The CDR3 sequence is 12 residues long. V gave up 7 bases and J gave up 5 bases, with 11 bases separating them. The CDR3 here is CASNSGGETQYF. The DNA for the CDR3 is TGTGCCAGCAACTCAGGGGGGGAGACCCAGTACTTC.